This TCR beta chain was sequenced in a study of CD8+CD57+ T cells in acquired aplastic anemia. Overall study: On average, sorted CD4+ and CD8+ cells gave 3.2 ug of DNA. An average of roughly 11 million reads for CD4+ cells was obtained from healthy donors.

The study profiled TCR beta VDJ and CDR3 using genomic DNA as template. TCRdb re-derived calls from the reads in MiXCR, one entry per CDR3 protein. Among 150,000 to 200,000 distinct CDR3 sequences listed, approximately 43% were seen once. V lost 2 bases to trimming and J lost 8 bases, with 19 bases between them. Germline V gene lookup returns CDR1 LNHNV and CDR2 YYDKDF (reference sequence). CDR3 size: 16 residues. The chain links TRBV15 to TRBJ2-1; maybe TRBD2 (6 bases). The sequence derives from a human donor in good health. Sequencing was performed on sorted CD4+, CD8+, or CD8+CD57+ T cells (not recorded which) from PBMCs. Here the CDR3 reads CATSRHSSVQWDEQFF. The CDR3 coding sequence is TGTGCCACCAGCAGACACTCTAGCGTCCAGTGGGATGAGCAGTTCTTC.